The 8 T cell receptor beta chains listed next were all sequenced from one sample in a study of cytomegalovirus exposure and HLA in healthy donors. PCR employed 60 Vbeta and 13 Jbeta primers. Generated by immunoSEQ multiplex PCR, the TCRdb table keeps only in-frame clones and is missing some. The repertoire table contains 74,000 or so clones. Sequencing input: PBMCs. These receptor sequences come from a woman aged 60 to 75 in good health and CMV-seronegative.

J is TRBJ2-1 and V is TRBV19; the match to TRBD2 covers 9 bases. The CDR3 sequence is 13 residues long. Germline V gives CDR1 LNHDA, CDR2 SQIVND (reference sequence). With V trimmed by 5 bases and J by 9 bases, 5 bases remained unmatched. This chain's CDR3 is CASSRREGPEQFF. Here the CDR3 DNA reads TGTGCCAGTAGTCGGCGGGAGGGCCCTGAGCAGTTCTTC. Complete variable domain (other parts from reference TRBV19 and TRBJ2-1): DGGITQSPKYLFRKEGQNVTLSCEQNLNHDAMYWYRQDPGQGLRLIYYSQIVNDFQKGDIAEGYSVSREKKESFPLTVTSAQKNPTAFYLCASSRREGPEQFFGPGTRLTVL.

The rearrangement uses TRBV10-3 and TRBJ2-7; 7 nucleotides agree with TRBD1. This CDR3 has 14 amino acids. The germline gives CDR1 ENHRY, CDR2 SYGVKD. The ends lost 10 bases at V and 2 bases at J; junction bases unmatched: 11. DNA for the CDR3: TGTGCCACCACCCCGGGACAGCTAACCTACGAGCAGTACTTC. Translation gives CATTPGQLTYEQYF.

The V call is TRBV5-1, the J call TRBJ2-3; TRBD1 agrees at 9 bases. With V trimmed by 0 bases and J by 0 bases, 5 bases remained unmatched. The CDR3 has 17 amino acids. Germline V gene data show CDR1 as SGHRS and CDR2 as YFSETQ. The CDR3 DNA reads TGCGCCAGCAGCTTGGCGGGACAGGGTCGGAGCACAGATACGCAGTATTTT. Amino acids: CASSLAGQGRSTDTQYF.

The chain has TRBV6-5 and TRBJ1-1; 12 nucleotides agree with TRBD1. The CDR3 is 15 amino acids. Germline V gene data show CDR1 as MNHEY and CDR2 as SVGAGI. The V gene end was trimmed by 0 bases and the J gene end by 5 bases; junction bases not matched to a gene: 1. DNA of the CDR3: TGTGCCAGCAGTTACTCGGGACAGGGGGCAACTGAAGCTTTCTTT. Translating it yields CASSYSGQGATEAFF.

The chain links TRBV28 to TRBJ2-1; 7 nucleotides agree with TRBD1. The CDR3 is 13 amino acids. Germline trimming cut 2 bases from V and 5 bases from J; bases unmatched to any gene: 0. CDR1 is MDHEN and CDR2 is SYDVKM in the germline V gene. CDR3 coding DNA: TGTGCCAGCAGTTTACAGGGGGACAATGAGCAGTTCTTC. Amino acid sequence: CASSLQGDNEQFF.

The J gene is TRBJ2-7, the V gene TRBV10-3; tentatively, D is TRBD2 (6 bases). The CDR3 is 14 amino acids. Looked up from germline, CDR1 is ENHRY and CDR2 is SYGVKD. Trimming pared 9 bases from V and 2 bases from J, leaving 17 bases between. Written as DNA, the CDR3 is TGTGCCATTCACCCCGGGGACTTAACCTACGAGCAGTACTTC. It encodes CAIHPGDLTYEQYF.

This chain joins TRBV11-3 and TRBJ2-2, with 8 bases matching TRBD2. The CDR3 covers 14 residues. V shed 8 bases, J shed 0 bases, and the junction held 2 bases outside the gene matches. In germline, CDR1 is SGHNT, CDR2 YENEEA. DNA for the CDR3: TGTGCCAGCGCGGGAGGCCCGAACACCGGGGAGCTGTTTTTT. Protein product: CASAGGPNTGELFF.

The J gene is TRBJ2-7, the V gene TRBV6-1; D is possibly TRBD2 (5 bases). Germline CDR1 reads MNHNS; CDR2 reads SASEGT. Trimming took off 11 bases at V and 0 bases at J, with 20 bases between the two ends. The CDR3 is 15 amino acids. The CDR3 sequence: CAGGLGGLSSYEQYF. CDR3 bases: TGTGCCGGCGGTTTGGGTGGACTTAGCTCCTACGAGCAGTACTTC.